The 16 T cell receptor beta chains below were found in one sample sequenced in a study of T-cell memory formation after mild COVID-19. From the 5' RACE reads, TCRdb called clonotypes with MiXCR, one entry per CDR3 protein. The sample lists about 440,000 distinct CDR3 sequences; about 19% were seen once. Material: PBMCs or a T cell subset sorted from them (not recorded which). The origin of the receptors is an adult woman who had mild COVID-19 (a few samples of this study predate the infection). Cell type and time point are not known.

This clonotype came up many times. The chain couples TRBV25-1 to TRBJ2-1, with 9 bases fitting TRBD2. Germline values: CDR1 MGHDK, CDR2 SYGVNS. The junction had 6 bases not matched to a gene; V was cut back by 4 bases and J by 5 bases. The CDR3 loop spans 15 amino acids. CDR3 in amino acids: CASSGAAGGNNEQFF. The CDR3 DNA reads TGTGCCAGCAGTGGTGCAGCGGGGGGCAACAATGAGCAGTTCTTC.

This clonotype was counted only a few times. This chain uses TRBV21-1 with TRBJ2-7; the D call in the table, TRBD2, was not verified against the DNA. TRBV21-1 is shown as a pseudogene. The CDR3 runs to 17 residues. The CDR3 region has the DNA TGTGCCAGCAGCAAAAAGGGGACTAGCGGGTTCTCCTACGAGCAGTACTTC. It encodes CASSKKGTSGFSYEQYF.

This clonotype was counted only a few times. The V call is TRBV4-2, the J call TRBJ1-2; D may be TRBD1 (5 bases). The CDR3 has 14 residues. The ends were cut back, 10 bases at V and 4 bases at J, with 19 bases in the middle. Germline V gives CDR1 LGHNA, CDR2 YNFKEQ. The CDR3: CATKGTGSLYGYTF. For the CDR3, the DNA is TGTGCCACCAAAGGGACGGGATCCCTCTATGGCTACACCTTC.

The chain recombines TRBV11-1 with TRBJ2-5; D is possibly TRBD1 or TRBD2 (6 bases each). The V end lost 6 bases, the J end lost 5 bases, and 19 bases lay between the germline ends. Germline loops: CDR1 SGHAT, CDR2 FQDESV (reference sequence). The CDR3 extends over 15 amino acids. The CDR3 here is CASSDITRGGETQYF. In DNA form, the CDR3 reads TGTGCCAGCAGTGATATTACCAGGGGAGGTGAGACCCAGTACTTC. The whole variable domain, filled in from reference TRBV11-1 and TRBJ2-5, reads EAEVAQSPRYKITEKSQAVAFWCDPISGHATLYWYRQILGQGPELLVQFQDESVVDDSQLPKDRFSAERLKGVDSTLKIQPAELGDSAMYLCASSDITRGGETQYFGPGTRLLVL.

The J gene is TRBJ2-3, the V gene TRBV20-1; no clear D gene. This CDR3 comprises 15 residues. Germline CDR1 is DFQATT and CDR2 is SNEGSKA (reference sequence). Trimming took 6 bases from V and 0 from J, leaving 16 bases between them. This CDR3 is CSASHDIWSTDTQYF. The CDR3 DNA reads TGCAGTGCCAGTCATGATATATGGAGCACAGATACGCAGTATTTT.

The chain has TRBV6-2 or TRBV6-3 and TRBJ2-7; D is unresolved. The CDR3 consists of 14 residues. Trimming cost V 7 bases and J 8 bases, with 21 bases left between them. The germline V gene encodes CDR1 MNHEY and CDR2 SVGEGT. The CDR3 sequence: CASTPAPLRDKQYF. The CDR3 DNA sequence: TGTGCCAGCACCCCGGCCCCACTTCGCGACAAGCAGTACTTC.

The chain links TRBV7-9 to TRBJ2-1; D is unresolved. V was trimmed by 3 bases and J by 7 bases, leaving 10 bases between them. Germline CDR1 reads SEHNR; CDR2 reads FQNEAQ (reference sequence). This CDR3 contains 13 residues. The chain's CDR3 is CASSFADDNEQFF. CDR3 DNA: TGTGCCAGCAGCTTTGCGGACGATAATGAGCAGTTCTTC.

This clonotype was detected only a few times. V is TRBV5-1 and J is TRBJ1-2; weak D call: TRBD1 (5 bases). Germline V gene data show CDR1 as SGHRS and CDR2 as YFSETQ. V was trimmed by 0 bases and J by 1 base, leaving 10 bases between them. This CDR3 is built from 15 residues. The CDR3 region has the DNA TGCGCCAGCAGCTTGGGACAGCCGGTTAACTATGGCTACACCTTC. Encoded protein: CASSLGQPVNYGYTF.

Only a few counts were recorded for this clonotype. The chain couples TRBV24-1 to TRBJ2-3, with D perhaps matching TRBD2 (6 bases). The CDR3 covers 15 residues. Trimming removed 9 bases from V and 2 bases from J, with 17 bases in between. Germline CDR1 and CDR2: KGHDR and SFDVKD. CDR3 DNA: TGTGCCACCGGGGGGAGGACGGTGAACACAGATACGCAGTATTTT. It yields the protein CATGGRTVNTDTQYF.

In this sample, this clonotype turned up a few times. This chain connects TRBV20-1 to TRBJ2-7; 10 bases fit TRBD1. Trimming at V came to 8 bases and at J to 3 bases, leaving 10 bases not matched to a gene. Per germline, CDR1 DFQATT and CDR2 SNEGSKA (reference sequence). This CDR3 contains 14 residues. For the CDR3, the DNA is TGCAGTCCCAAGGGCGGGACAGGGGTCTACGAGCAGTACTTC. This gives the protein CSPKGGTGVYEQYF.

This clonotype was counted a few times. This sequence joins TRBV7-2 and TRBJ2-2; D gene ambiguous. The length of the CDR3 is 16 residues. Germline loops: CDR1 SGHTA, CDR2 FQGNSA. With 2 bases removed from V and 1 base from J, the gap between germline ends came to 11 bases. CDR3 amino acids: CASSLRWQRNTGELFF. Written as DNA, the CDR3 is TGTGCCAGCAGCTTACGGTGGCAGAGGAACACCGGGGAGCTGTTTTTT.

This clonotype was counted between two and nine times. The rearrangement joins TRBV11-3 to TRBJ1-1; D is unclear. V was cut by 5 bases and J by 1 base, with 11 bases left in between. The CDR3 has 14 residues. Germline V gives CDR1 SGHNT, CDR2 YENEEA. The CDR3 nucleotides are TGTGCCAGCAGCCCTATACTTCCGAACACTGAAGCTTTCTTT. Translated: CASSPILPNTEAFF.

The chain links TRBV3-1 to TRBJ2-7, with 8 bases aligning to TRBD2. Per germline, CDR1 LGHDT and CDR2 YNNKEL (reference sequence). CDR3 size: 16 residues. Losses at the gene ends were 4 bases for V and 0 bases for J; bases not matched to a gene: 8. Here the CDR3 DNA reads TGTGCCAGCAGCCTCGGACTAGCCATGAGCTCCTACGAGCAGTACTTC. Translating gives CASSLGLAMSSYEQYF.

A few counts support this clonotype. This chain uses TRBV20-1 with TRBJ1-2; D remains unclear. CDR3 size: 10 residues. Germline V CDR1 and CDR2: DFQATT, SNEGSKA (reference sequence). The V and J ends lost 7 bases and 3 bases respectively, with 6 bases between them. CDR3 protein: CSVAYYGYTF. The DNA for the CDR3 is TGCAGTGTGGCTTACTATGGCTACACCTTC.

The chain combines TRBV5-1 with TRBJ1-2; D is unclear. Germline CDR1 SGHRS, CDR2 YFSETQ. The CDR3 loop spans 14 amino acids. V dropped 0 bases and J dropped 5 bases, with 11 bases sitting between them. This CDR3 reads CASSLGAENYGYTF. The CDR3 DNA is TGCGCCAGCAGCTTGGGCGCAGAAAATTATGGCTACACCTTC.

The chain employs TRBV29-1 and TRBJ2-7; 8 bases are a match to TRBD2. This CDR3 region has 15 residues. The germline CDR1 and CDR2 sequences are SQVTM and ANQGSEA. V was pared by 6 bases and J by 0 bases, with 10 bases of the junction left unmatched. CDR3 sequence: CSVLGGSGSSYEQYF. CDR3 nucleotides: TGCAGCGTCCTCGGGGGGAGCGGGAGCTCCTACGAGCAGTACTTC.